A selection of T cell receptor beta chains follows, all from one sample in a study of shared clonotypes between healthy human individuals. Libraries were prepared by immunoSEQ multiplex PCR; TCRdb keeps only in-frame clonotypes and omits some of them. The table records millions of clones, 85% to 95% of them present only once. Sequencing input: naive CD4+ T cells sorted from blood. These receptors were collected from a man aged 18 to 30 in good health. CDR3s include the opening cysteine and the closing phenylalanine or tryptophan. A D gene is named only where the DNA matches it firmly. Rows give clone size only sometimes, using once, few, many, or a class for an expanded clone.

TRBJ2-2	NA	TRBV5-1	NA	TGCGCCAGCAGCTTGGGGGACACCACGAACACCGGGGAGCTGTTTTTT	CASSLGDTTNTGELFF
TRBJ1-1	TRBD1	TRBV29-1	NA	TGCAGCACCGGGGACAGGGGGCCCACTGAAGCTTTCTTT	CSTGDRGPTEAFF
TRBJ2-3	TRBD2	TRBV5-1	NA	TGCGCCAGCAGCCTAGCGGGGGGGCCCACAGATACGCAGTATTTT	CASSLAGGPTDTQYF
TRBJ2-3	NA	TRBV19	NA	TGTGCCAGTAGTATAGTTGGCGTGTATACGCAGTATTTT	CASSIVGVYTQYF
TRBJ2-7	NA	TRBV28	NA	TGTGCCAGCAGTCAAGCCGGGTTCCAGGGGAACGAGCAGTACTTC	CASSQAGFQGNEQYF
TRBJ1-4	TRBD1	TRBV30	NA	TGTGCCTGGAGTGTAGGGACAGCTAATTATGAAAAACTGTTTTTT	CAWSVGTANYEKLFF
TRBJ1-2	NA	TRBV9	NA	TGTGCCAGCAGCGTAGGGTCAGGGAGAGGCTACACCTTC	CASSVGSGRGYTF
TRBJ1-5	NA	TRBV19	once	TGTGCCAGTAGTAGAAGATGGAGTGGGGACCGCTACCATCAGCCCCAGCATTTT	CASSRRWSGDRYHQPQHF
TRBJ2-7	NA	TRBV6-1	NA	TGTGCCAGCAGTGAACTGGGATACGAGCAGTACTTC	CASSELGYEQYF
TRBJ2-1	TRBD1	TRBV5-1	NA	TGCGCCAGCTCCGACAGGGGGGACAATGAGCAGTTCTTC	CASSDRGDNEQFF
TRBJ1-4	NA	TRBV5-1	many	TGCGCCAGCAGCTTGGTTGAAAAACTGTTTTTT	CASSLVEKLFF
TRBJ1-6	NA	TRBV30	NA	TGTGCCTGGAGTGTACGGAGGACCTCGGGGTCCTATAATTCACCCCTCCACTTT	CAWSVRRTSGSYNSPLHF
TRBJ1-2	NA	TRBV7-2	NA	TGTGCCAGCAGCTTATATTTTAGCTATGGCTACACCTTC	CASSLYFSYGYTF
TRBJ1-5	TRBD1	TRBV5-8	NA	TGTGCCAGCAGCTTAATGGACAGGGGGGAGCCCCAGCATTTT	CASSLMDRGEPQHF
TRBJ1-5	TRBD1	TRBV7-2	NA	TGTGCCAGCAGCCGGGACAGGGGCTCAAATCAGCCCCAGCATTTT	CASSRDRGSNQPQHF
TRBJ2-1	TRBD2	TRBV7-2	NA	TGTGCCAGCAGACCCCCGGGACTAGGGGTCAATGAGCAGTTCTTC	CASRPPGLGVNEQFF